These 25 T cell receptor beta chains share one sample of origin, sequenced in a study of blood T cell repertoires in COVID-19. Data came from immunoSEQ multiplex PCR; TCRdb stores just in-frame clones and leaves some out. The sample shows about 230,000 clones, 81% of them seen only once. The sample comprised peripheral blood. These receptors were collected from a woman aged 80 or over with acute or convalescent COVID-19.

The gene calls are TRBV28 and TRBJ1-5, with 9 bases identical to TRBD1. V was pared by 5 bases and J by 5 bases, with 10 bases of the junction left unmatched. CDR1 is MDHEN and CDR2 is SYDVKM in the germline V gene. The CDR3 runs to 16 residues. In nucleotides, the CDR3 is TGTGCCAGCAGTCCAACAGGGGGCTGGGCGGATCAGCCCCAGCATTTT. Translation: CASSPTGGWADQPQHF.

This clone was counted a single time. The chain links TRBV5-1 to TRBJ2-3, with 7 bases identical to TRBD2. The CDR3 is made up of 14 amino acids. The germline V gene encodes CDR1 SGHRS and CDR2 YFSETQ. The V and J ends lost 4 bases and 0 bases, in that order; junction bases with no gene match: 2. The CDR3 loop reads CASSVGLSTDTQYF. The CDR3 DNA is TGCGCCAGCAGCGTGGGACTAAGCACAGATACGCAGTATTTT.

This clone was counted ten times or more. The J gene is TRBJ2-1, the V gene TRBV3-1 (or the pseudogene TRBV3-2); D is uncertain. The CDR3 runs 13 residues. Germline V gene sequence: CDR1 LGHDT, CDR2 YNNKEL (reference sequence). V lost 4 bases to trimming and J lost 6 bases, with 10 bases between them. This chain's CDR3 is CASSLYSSNEQFF. The CDR3, as DNA: TGTGCCAGCAGCCTCTATAGCAGCAATGAGCAGTTCTTC.

This chain's CDR3 is CASSSQETQYF. The DNA for the CDR3 is TGTGCCAGCAGCTCTCAAGAGACCCAGTACTTC. The rearrangement joins TRBV11-2 to TRBJ2-5; D remains unclear. This CDR3 region has 11 residues. Trimming stripped 4 bases from V and 2 bases from J, with 2 bases between. The germline CDR1 and CDR2 sequences are SGHAT and FQNNGV.

This clone was seen once. This chain uses TRBV7-9 with TRBJ2-2; 10 nucleotides agree with TRBD2. Germline CDR1 and CDR2: SEHNR and FQNEAQ (reference sequence). The junction had 4 bases not matched to a gene; V was cut back by 2 bases and J by 4 bases. The CDR3 loop spans 16 amino acids. As DNA, the CDR3 is TGTGCCAGCAGCTTAAAAAGCGGGAGGGCCACCGGGGAGCTGTTTTTT. The encoded protein is CASSLKSGRATGELFF.

The gene calls are TRBV6-5 and TRBJ2-7, with 7 bases that match TRBD1. Trimming took 4 bases from V and 0 from J; bases not matched to a gene: 6. This CDR3 comprises 15 residues. Germline values: CDR1 MNHEY, CDR2 SVGAGI. Written as DNA, the CDR3 is TGTGCCAGCAGTTTTGCCCGGGACAGCTCCTACGAGCAGTACTTC. Protein: CASSFARDSSYEQYF.

This chain joins TRBV21-1 and TRBJ2-7; TRBD1 is the table's D call and was not checked against the DNA. TRBV21-1 is a listed pseudogene. CDR3 length: 16 residues. CDR3 residues: CASSKVRTKSSYEQYF. The CDR3 DNA is TGTGCCAGCAGCAAAGTCCGGACAAAGAGCTCCTACGAGCAGTACTTC.

This chain links TRBV6-5 with TRBJ2-1; no clear D. Trimming took off 4 bases at V and 7 bases at J, with 11 bases between the two ends. The germline V gene encodes CDR1 MNHEY and CDR2 SVGAGI. CDR3 length equals 13 residues. This CDR3 reads CASSSLPGNEQFF. The DNA of the CDR3 is TGTGCCAGCAGTTCCCTTCCAGGAAATGAGCAGTTCTTC.

This clone was recorded a few times. The rearrangement uses TRBV7-2 and TRBJ1-2; no clear D gene. Germline V gene data show CDR1 as SGHTA and CDR2 as FQGNSA. Trimming took off 1 base at V and 2 bases at J, with 8 bases between the two ends. The CDR3 has 14 amino acids. The DNA for the CDR3 is TGTGCCAGCAGCTTAGGAGTGGGCAACTATGGCTACACCTTC. Protein product: CASSLGVGNYGYTF.

The chain combines TRBV28 with TRBJ1-1, with no clear D. V was shortened by 6 bases and J by 1 base, with 18 bases between the two germline ends. From germline, CDR1 is MDHEN and CDR2 SYDVKM. The CDR3 runs to 16 residues. CDR3 in amino acids: CASRPLGVPANTEAFF. In DNA, the CDR3 is TGTGCCAGCAGGCCACTCGGGGTACCCGCGAACACTGAAGCTTTCTTT.

The V gene is TRBV19, the J gene TRBJ2-3; 7 positions match TRBD1. Germline values: CDR1 LNHDA, CDR2 SQIVND (reference sequence). The V and J ends lost 6 bases and 5 bases, in that order; junction bases with no gene match: 11. CDR3 length: 15 amino acids. The CDR3 loop reads CASRGLDRTLDTQYF. CDR3 coding DNA: TGTGCCAGTAGGGGATTGGACAGGACGTTAGATACGCAGTATTTT.

The CDR3 protein is CASSLVQGEQFF. DNA of the CDR3: TGTGCCAGCAGCTTAGTGCAGGGTGAGCAGTTCTTC. The chain recombines TRBV7-9 with TRBJ2-1, with a weak D call TRBD1 (5 bases). CDR1 and CDR2 (germline): SEHNR, FQNEAQ (reference sequence). The CDR3 consists of 12 residues. Trimming stripped 1 base from V and 9 bases from J, with 7 bases between.

The genes are TRBV29-1 and TRBJ1-4; maybe TRBD1 (5 bases). The CDR3 sequence is 13 residues long. The germline V gene encodes CDR1 SQVTM and CDR2 ANQGSEA. V was cut by 4 bases and J by 6 bases, with 12 bases left in between. CDR3 bases: TGCAGCGTTGGCAGGGCCGGGCATGAAAAACTGTTTTTT. It translates to CSVGRAGHEKLFF.

The CDR3 DNA reads TGTGCCTGGAGTACCCGGGACAGGGCTTTCTTT. This translates into CAWSTRDRAFF. The rearrangement uses TRBV30 and TRBJ1-1; 8 nucleotides match TRBD1. CDR3 size: 11 residues. Trimming at V came to 2 bases and at J to 11 bases, leaving 4 bases not matched to a gene. Germline CDR1 reads GTSNPN; CDR2 reads SVGIG (reference sequence).

The chain combines TRBV7-9 with TRBJ2-3; 10 bases are shared with TRBD2. Germline assignment: CDR1 SEHNR and CDR2 FQNEAQ (reference sequence). J lost 1 base, V lost 5 bases, and 6 bases had no gene match. The CDR3 consists of 16 residues. As DNA, the CDR3 is TGTGCCAGCAGCACCATTACTAGCGGGGGCACAGATACGCAGTATTTT. Translating gives CASSTITSGGTDTQYF.

In its sample, this clone was seen a few times. This rearrangement joins TRBV28 to TRBJ1-2, with D hard to call. The CDR3 is made up of 11 amino acids. The germline V gene encodes CDR1 MDHEN and CDR2 SYDVKM. V lost 4 bases to trimming and J lost 7 bases, with 7 bases between them. This chain's CDR3 is CASSSPGGYTF. The CDR3 coding sequence is TGTGCCAGCAGTTCCCCGGGTGGCTACACCTTC.

The chain has TRBV7-2 and TRBJ1-5; no reliable D call. CDR1 and CDR2 (germline): SGHTA, FQGNSA. The length of the CDR3 is 13 residues. Between the trimmed V and J ends, which lost 6 bases and 4 bases, there was a span of 10 bases. The CDR3 here is CASSFLINQPQHF. The CDR3 DNA sequence: TGTGCCAGCAGTTTCCTTATAAATCAGCCCCAGCATTTT.

The chain uses TRBV5-1 and TRBJ2-1; 9 bases agree with TRBD2. V lost 0 bases, J lost 5 bases, and 9 bases stayed unmatched. CDR1 and CDR2 from the germline V gene are SGHRS and YFSETQ. This CDR3 region has 17 residues. The CDR3 coding sequence is TGCGCCAGCAGCTTGGGCCCCGGAGCGGGAGGTCACAATGAGCAGTTCTTC. It encodes CASSLGPGAGGHNEQFF.

The chain is built from TRBV15 and TRBJ2-2, with D maybe TRBD2 (5 bases). The ends were cut back, 5 bases at V and 5 bases at J, with 18 bases in the middle. Germline CDR1 reads LNHNV; CDR2 reads YYDKDF (reference sequence). This CDR3 comprises 16 residues. The CDR3, as DNA: TGTGCCACCAGCTTCTCTCCGGGAAGGGCGACCGGGGAGCTGTTTTTT. Its translation: CATSFSPGRATGELFF.

V and J are TRBV6-1 and TRBJ1-4, with D unclear. The CDR3 runs to 15 residues. Germline V CDR1 and CDR2: MNHNS, SASEGT. The V gene lost 1 base and the J gene lost 8 bases, with 14 bases spanning the gap. CDR3 sequence reads: CASSEGVANIEKLFF. The DNA for the CDR3 is TGTGCCAGCAGTGAAGGGGTAGCTAACATCGAAAAACTGTTTTTT.

The chain carries TRBV3-1 (or the pseudogene TRBV3-2) and TRBJ1-1; TRBD1 aligns across 8 bases. V dropped 3 bases and J dropped 1; count of bases not matched to a gene: 4. Germline loops: CDR1 LGHDT, CDR2 YNNKEL (reference sequence). CDR3 length: 15 residues. The CDR3 DNA is TGTGCCAGCAGCCATACCGGGACAGGGAACACTGAAGCTTTCTTT. This codes for CASSHTGTGNTEAFF.

This chain uses TRBV10-1 with TRBJ1-2; TRBD1 might be the D (6 bases). The CDR3 runs to 15 residues. V was pared by 6 bases and J by 1 base, with 15 bases between. Germline loops: CDR1 WNHNN, CDR2 SYGVQD (reference sequence). The CDR3 DNA sequence: TGCGCCAGCAGCGATGACAGGACTAGTAACTATGGCTACACCTTC. This codes for CASSDDRTSNYGYTF.

V usage is TRBV5-4 and J usage is TRBJ1-6; 7 bases fit TRBD1. This CDR3 has 14 residues. Germline lookup yields CDR1 SGHNT and CDR2 YYREEE (reference sequence). The V segment lost 6 bases and the J segment 7 bases; nucleotides outside the gene matches: 7. The CDR3 is CASTPGQSNSPLHF. CDR3 coding DNA: TGTGCCAGCACCCCGGGACAGTCCAATTCACCCCTCCACTTT.

CDR3 coding DNA: TGTGCCAGCAGCTTACCAGGGGCGTCCTTGGGCTACACCTTC. It is translated as CASSLPGASLGYTF. This rearrangement joins TRBV7-9 to TRBJ1-2, with TRBD1 as a possible D gene (6 bases). V gave up 2 bases and J gave up 8 bases, with 15 bases separating them. This CDR3 is built from 14 residues. The germline gives CDR1 SEHNR, CDR2 FQNEAQ (reference sequence).

The chain carries TRBV5-1 and TRBJ1-4; possible D gene TRBD1, 6 bases. There are 15 residues in the CDR3. Germline V CDR1 and CDR2: SGHRS, YFSETQ. The germline V and J ends were trimmed by 0 bases and 6 bases, with 12 bases remaining between them. The CDR3 DNA reads TGCGCCAGCAGCTTGGCCAGGGGAGGGGATGAAAAACTGTTTTTT. It is translated as CASSLARGGDEKLFF.